This T cell receptor (beta chain) was documented in a study of cytomegalovirus exposure and HLA in healthy donors. General observations from the study: Sequencing likely caused a cluster of highly shared sequence variants. Common viral pathogens seemed to be connected with several of the most significant clusters, according to a later analysis. Most TCR sequences were seen very rarely across donors, but some public TCRs occurred in many.

This clone showed up just once. Antigen: not known. Other DNA sequences in the same sample also yield this CDR3. The primer mix had 60 Vbeta and 13 Jbeta primers. TCRdb's copy holds only in-frame clones and misses some; the assay was immunoSEQ multiplex PCR. Among about 80,000 clones listed, around 77% were seen once. The germline gives CDR1 SGHNT, CDR2 YYREEE (reference sequence). Trimming cost V 4 bases and J 2 bases, with 13 bases left between them. The CDR3 is 15 amino acids. Healthy bone marrow donors supplied every sample. This sequence joins TRBV5-4 and TRBJ2-1; TRBD2 might be the D (7 bases). The clonotype originates from a man aged 50 to 60 in good health and CMV-seronegative. The sequenced sample was PBMCs. CDR3 in amino acids: CASSLPGGTYNEQFF. DNA for the CDR3: TGTGCCAGCAGCCTCCCGGGGGGCACCTACAATGAGCAGTTCTTC.